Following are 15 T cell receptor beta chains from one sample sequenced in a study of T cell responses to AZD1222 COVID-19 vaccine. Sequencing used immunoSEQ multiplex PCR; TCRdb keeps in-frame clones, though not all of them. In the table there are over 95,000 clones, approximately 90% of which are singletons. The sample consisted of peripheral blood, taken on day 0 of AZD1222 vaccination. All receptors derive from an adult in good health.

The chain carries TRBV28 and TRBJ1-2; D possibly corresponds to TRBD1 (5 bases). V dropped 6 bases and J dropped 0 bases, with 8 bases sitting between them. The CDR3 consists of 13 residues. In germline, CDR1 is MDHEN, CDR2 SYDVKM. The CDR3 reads CASRWTSNYGYTF. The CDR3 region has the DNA TGTGCCAGCAGGTGGACATCTAACTATGGCTACACCTTC.

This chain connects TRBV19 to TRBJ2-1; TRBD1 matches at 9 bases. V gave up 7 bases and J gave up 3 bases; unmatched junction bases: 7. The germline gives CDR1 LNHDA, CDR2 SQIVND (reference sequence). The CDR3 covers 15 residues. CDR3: CASTGQGRHYNEQFF. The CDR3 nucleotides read TGTGCCAGTACCGGACAGGGGCGACACTACAATGAGCAGTTCTTC.

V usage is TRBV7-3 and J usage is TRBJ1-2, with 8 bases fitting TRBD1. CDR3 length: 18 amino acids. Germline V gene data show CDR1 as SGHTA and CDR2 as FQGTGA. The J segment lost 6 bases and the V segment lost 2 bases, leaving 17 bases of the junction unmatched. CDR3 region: CASSLEAGGRGLLHGYTF. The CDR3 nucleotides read TGTGCCAGCAGCTTAGAAGCCGGGGGCAGGGGGCTTCTTCATGGCTACACCTTC.

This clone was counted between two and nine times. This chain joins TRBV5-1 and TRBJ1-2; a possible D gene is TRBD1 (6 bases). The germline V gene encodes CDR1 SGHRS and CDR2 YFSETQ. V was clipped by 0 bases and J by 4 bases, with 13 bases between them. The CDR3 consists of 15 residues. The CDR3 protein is CASSLAGGAGYGYTF. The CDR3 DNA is TGCGCCAGCAGCTTGGCCGGGGGGGCAGGCTATGGCTACACCTTC.

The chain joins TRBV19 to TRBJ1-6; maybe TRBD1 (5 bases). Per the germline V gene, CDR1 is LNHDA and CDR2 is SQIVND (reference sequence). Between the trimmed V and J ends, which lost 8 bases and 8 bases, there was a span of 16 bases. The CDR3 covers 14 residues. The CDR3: CASALGDRDSPLHF. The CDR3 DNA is TGTGCCAGTGCATTGGGAGACAGAGATTCACCCCTCCACTTT. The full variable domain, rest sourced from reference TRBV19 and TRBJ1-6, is DGGITQSPKYLFRKEGQNVTLSCEQNLNHDAMYWYRQDPGQGLRLIYYSQIVNDFQKGDIAEGYSVSREKKESFPLTVTSAQKNPTAFYLCASALGDRDSPLHFGNGTRLTVT.

The CDR3 bases are TGTGCCAGCAGCTTGGACGGTGAGCAGTACTTC. This translates into CASSLDGEQYF. V usage is TRBV7-9 and J usage is TRBJ2-7; the D is unclear. The V and J ends lost 3 bases and 7 bases respectively, with 7 bases between them. The germline V gene encodes CDR1 SEHNR and CDR2 FQNEAQ (reference sequence). This CDR3 contains 11 residues.

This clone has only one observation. CDR3 sequence: CASRGLETTESDSYGDQPQHF. The CDR3 coding sequence is TGTGCCAGCAGGGGTCTTGAAACTACCGAAAGCGACAGCTACGGAGACCAGCCCCAGCATTTT. The chain joins TRBV21-1 to TRBJ1-5; the table's D call, TRBD1, has no DNA check behind it. TRBV21-1 is a pseudogene segment. The CDR3 sequence is 21 residues long.

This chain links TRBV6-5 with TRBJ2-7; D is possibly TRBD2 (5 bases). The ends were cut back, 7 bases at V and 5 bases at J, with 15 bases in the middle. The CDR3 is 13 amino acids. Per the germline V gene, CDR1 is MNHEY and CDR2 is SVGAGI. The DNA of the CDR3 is TGTGCCAGCAACCCACCGGGATGGAACGAGCAGTACTTC. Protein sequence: CASNPPGWNEQYF.

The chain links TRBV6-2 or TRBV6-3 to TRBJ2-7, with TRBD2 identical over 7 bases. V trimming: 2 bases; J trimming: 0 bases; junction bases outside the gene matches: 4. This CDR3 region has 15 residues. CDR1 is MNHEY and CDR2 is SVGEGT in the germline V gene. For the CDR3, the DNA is TGTGCCAGCAGTTACAACGGGAGGAGCTCCTACGAGCAGTACTTC. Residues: CASSYNGRSSYEQYF.

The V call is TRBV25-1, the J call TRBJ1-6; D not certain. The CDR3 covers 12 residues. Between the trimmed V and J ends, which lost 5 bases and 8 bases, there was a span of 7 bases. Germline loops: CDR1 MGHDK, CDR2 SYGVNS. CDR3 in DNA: TGTGCCAGCAGTCCACTGGATTCACCCCTCCACTTT. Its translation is CASSPLDSPLHF.

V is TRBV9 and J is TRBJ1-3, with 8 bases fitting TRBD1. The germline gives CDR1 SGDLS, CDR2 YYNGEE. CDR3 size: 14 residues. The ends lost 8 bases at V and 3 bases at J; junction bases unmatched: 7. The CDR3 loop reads CASTTGGSGNTIYF. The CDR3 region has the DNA TGTGCCAGTACAACAGGGGGAAGTGGAAACACCATATATTTT. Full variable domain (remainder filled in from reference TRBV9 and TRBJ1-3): DSGVTQTPKHLITATGQRVTLRCSPRSGDLSVYWYQQSLDQGLQFLIQYYNGEERAKGNILERFSAQQFPDLHSELNLSSLELGDSALYFCASTTGGSGNTIYFGEGSWLTVV.

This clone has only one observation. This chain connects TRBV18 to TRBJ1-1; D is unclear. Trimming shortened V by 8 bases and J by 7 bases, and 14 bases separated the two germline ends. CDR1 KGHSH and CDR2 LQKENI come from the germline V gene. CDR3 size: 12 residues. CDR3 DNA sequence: TGTGCCAGCAGAACCGTGGATAATGAAGCTTTCTTT. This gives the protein CASRTVDNEAFF.

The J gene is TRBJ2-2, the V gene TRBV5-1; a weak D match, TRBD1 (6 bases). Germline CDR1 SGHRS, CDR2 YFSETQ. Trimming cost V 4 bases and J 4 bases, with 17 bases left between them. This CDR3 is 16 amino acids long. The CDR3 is CASSAGASLGTGELFF. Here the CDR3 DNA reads TGCGCCAGCAGCGCAGGGGCATCCTTGGGCACCGGGGAGCTGTTTTTT.

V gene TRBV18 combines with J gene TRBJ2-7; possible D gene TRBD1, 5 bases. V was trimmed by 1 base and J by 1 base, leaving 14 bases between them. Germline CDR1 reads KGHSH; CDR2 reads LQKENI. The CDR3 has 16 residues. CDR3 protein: CASSPRETAYSYEQYF. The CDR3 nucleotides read TGTGCCAGCTCACCACGTGAGACAGCGTATTCCTACGAGCAGTACTTC. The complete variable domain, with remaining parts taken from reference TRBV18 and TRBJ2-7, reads NAGVMQNPRHLVRRRGQEARLRCSPMKGHSHVYWYRQLPEEGLKFMVYLQKENIIDESGMPKERFSAEFPKEGPSILRIQQVVRGDSAAYFCASSPRETAYSYEQYFGPGTRLTVT.

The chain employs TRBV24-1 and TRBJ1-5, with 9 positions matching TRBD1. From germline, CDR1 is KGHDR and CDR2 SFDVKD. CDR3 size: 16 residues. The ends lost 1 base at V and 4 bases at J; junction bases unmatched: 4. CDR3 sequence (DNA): TGTGCCACCAGTGATTTCGCGACAGGGGGGAATCAGCCCCAGCATTTT. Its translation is CATSDFATGGNQPQHF.